The entry below gives a single T cell receptor beta chain sequence along with its context. The data belong to a study of control samples from healthy donors and cancer patients. This CDR3 region has 18 residues. Germline CDR1 reads SGHDN; CDR2 reads FVKESK. Trimming took 3 bases from V and 4 from J, leaving 21 bases between them. TCRdb keeps only in-frame clones here, not all; method: immunoSEQ multiplex PCR. Of 150,000 or so clones in the sample, approximately 94% were seen once. The sample was blood. The TCR comes from a man aged 18 to 29 in good health. This sequence joins TRBV14 and TRBJ2-2; tentatively, D is TRBD2 (7 bases). Here the CDR3 DNA reads TGTGCCAGCAGCCATCCAGAGAGGACAAGGGGGGGCACCGGGGAGCTGTTTTTT. As protein: CASSHPERTRGGTGELFF. Drawing the rest from reference TRBV14 and TRBJ2-2, the complete variable domain is EAGVTQFPSHSVIEKGQTVTLRCDPISGHDNLYWYRRVMGKEIKFLLHFVKESKQDESGMPNNRFLAERTGGTYSTLKVQPAELEDSGVYFCASSHPERTRGGTGELFFGEGSRLTVL.